The following is a T cell receptor (beta chain) sequence with its context. What it binds is unknown. The source of the sample is a study of early T cells in non-severe SARS-CoV-2 infection. The wider study: Sequencing of unsorted whole blood was done on bulk RNA, leaving chains unpaired. Whole-study findings and limits: VDJdb matching favored anti-spike CD8 responses, missing private and CD4 specificities.

This CDR3 region has 13 residues. V was clipped by 0 bases and J by 4 bases, with 6 bases between them. In the library, individual cDNA molecules carried attached unique molecular identifiers. One entry per CDR3 protein, called by TCRdb with MiXCR from the 5' RACE reads. This sample has about 83,000 distinct CDR3 sequences, with more than 9% found just once. Sequences were derived from whole blood, sampled at baseline. The TCR sequence derives from an adult who was a healthcare worker with PCR-confirmed SARS-CoV-2 infection or an uninfected control (not recorded which). The chain uses TRBV12-3 or TRBV12-4 and TRBJ1-2; D uncertain. The CDR3 DNA reads as TGTGCCAGCAGTTTAGCAACCCTCTATGGCTACACCTTC. It yields the protein CASSLATLYGYTF.